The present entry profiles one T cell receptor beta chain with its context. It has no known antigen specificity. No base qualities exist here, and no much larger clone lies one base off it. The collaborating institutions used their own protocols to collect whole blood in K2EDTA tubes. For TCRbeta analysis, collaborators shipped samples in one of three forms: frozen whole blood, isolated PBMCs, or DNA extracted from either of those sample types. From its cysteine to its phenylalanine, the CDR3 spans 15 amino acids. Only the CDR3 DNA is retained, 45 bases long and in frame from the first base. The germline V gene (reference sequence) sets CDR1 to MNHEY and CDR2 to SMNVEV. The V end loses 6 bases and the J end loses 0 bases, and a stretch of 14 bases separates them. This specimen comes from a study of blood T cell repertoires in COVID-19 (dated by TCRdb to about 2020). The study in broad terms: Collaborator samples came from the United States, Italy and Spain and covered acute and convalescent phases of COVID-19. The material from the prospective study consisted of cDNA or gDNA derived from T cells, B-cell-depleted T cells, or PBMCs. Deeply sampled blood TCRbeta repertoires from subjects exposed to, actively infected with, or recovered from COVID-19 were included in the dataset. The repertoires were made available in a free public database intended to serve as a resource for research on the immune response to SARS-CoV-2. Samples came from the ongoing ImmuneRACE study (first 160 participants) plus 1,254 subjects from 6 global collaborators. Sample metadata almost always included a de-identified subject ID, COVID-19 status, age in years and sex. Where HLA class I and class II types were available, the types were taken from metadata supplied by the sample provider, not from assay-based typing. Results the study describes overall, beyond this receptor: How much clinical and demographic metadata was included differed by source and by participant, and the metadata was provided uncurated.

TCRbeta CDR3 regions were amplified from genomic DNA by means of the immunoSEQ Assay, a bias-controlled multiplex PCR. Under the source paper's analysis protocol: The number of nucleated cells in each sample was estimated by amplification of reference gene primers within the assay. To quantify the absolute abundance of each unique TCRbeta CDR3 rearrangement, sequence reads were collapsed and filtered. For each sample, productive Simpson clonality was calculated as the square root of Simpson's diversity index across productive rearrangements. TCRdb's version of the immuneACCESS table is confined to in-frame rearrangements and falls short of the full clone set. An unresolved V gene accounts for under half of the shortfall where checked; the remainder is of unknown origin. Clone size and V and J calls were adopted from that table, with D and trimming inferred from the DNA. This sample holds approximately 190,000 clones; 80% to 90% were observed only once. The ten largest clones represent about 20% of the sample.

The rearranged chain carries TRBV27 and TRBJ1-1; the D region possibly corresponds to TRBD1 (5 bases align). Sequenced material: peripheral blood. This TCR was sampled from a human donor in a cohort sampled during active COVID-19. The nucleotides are TGTGCCAGCAGGGGTCCGGGACTCATGAACACTGAAGCTTTCTTT. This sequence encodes CASRGPGLMNTEAFF.